This TCR beta chain comes out of a study of blood T cell repertoires in COVID-19. The V gene lost 5 bases and the J gene lost 4 bases, with 8 bases spanning the gap. Germline CDR1 reads SGHTA; CDR2 reads FQGNSA. CDR3 size: 12 residues. Original processing notes: The assay estimated nucleated cells by amplifying reference gene primers. Assay used: immunoSEQ multiplex PCR; TCRdb lists only in-frame clones, some missing. That table is the source of V, J and clone size, and D and trimming were worked out from the DNA. The sample contains under 200,000 clones, 90% to 95% of which appear only once. V and J are TRBV7-2 and TRBJ1-2; perhaps TRBD1 as D (6 bases). Sequenced sample: peripheral blood. This TCR came from a man in his fifties or sixties with acute or convalescent COVID-19. This chain's CDR3 is CASSVQGYGYTF. CDR3 nucleotides: TGTGCCAGCAGCGTACAGGGCTATGGCTACACCTTC.